These 21 T cell receptor beta chains share one sample of origin, sequenced in a study of blood T cell repertoires in COVID-19. Sequencing was performed with immunoSEQ multiplex PCR; in TCRdb, only in-frame clones are kept and a portion is missing. The sample shows 98,000 or so clones, about 80% of them seen only once. The sample consisted of peripheral blood. Receptors originate from a man aged 55 to 69 with acute or convalescent COVID-19.

The CDR3 spells CSVAGGESNQPQHF. Written as DNA, the CDR3 is TGCAGCGTTGCGGGCGGGGAAAGCAATCAGCCCCAGCATTTT. The chain carries TRBV29-1 and TRBJ1-5; no reliable D call. V gave up 4 bases and J gave up 1 base, with 11 bases separating them. This CDR3 is 14 amino acids long. The germline V gene has CDR1 SQVTM and CDR2 ANQGSEA.

The chain is built from TRBV6-5 and TRBJ1-2; weak D call: TRBD1 (6 bases). The V end lost 2 bases, the J end lost 10 bases, and 11 bases lay between the germline ends. Germline assignment: CDR1 MNHEY and CDR2 SVGAGI. CDR3 length: 12 amino acids. The CDR3 nucleotides read TGTGCCAGCAGTTACGGGGCAGGGGACTACACCTTC. It encodes CASSYGAGDYTF.

The V and J genes are TRBV3-1 (or the pseudogene TRBV3-2) and TRBJ1-3; D gene ambiguous. The CDR3 has 12 residues. V dropped 5 bases and J dropped 8 bases, with 10 bases sitting between them. Germline V gene data show CDR1 as LGHDT and CDR2 as YNNKEL (reference sequence). The CDR3 is CASSTTSDTIYF. CDR3 bases: TGTGCCAGCAGCACCACTTCGGACACCATATATTTT.

The rearrangement links TRBV7-9 to TRBJ2-3; TRBD1 agrees at 7 bases. This CDR3 region has 15 residues. Trimming removed 4 bases from V and 2 bases from J; junction bases left unmatched: 6. Germline loops: CDR1 SEHNR, CDR2 FQNEAQ (reference sequence). CDR3 sequence (DNA): TGTGCCAGCAGCTCCGGGACAGTATTCACAGATACGCAGTATTTT. This encodes CASSSGTVFTDTQYF.

In this sample, this clone turned up once. The rearrangement uses TRBV19 and TRBJ1-2; TRBD1 matches at 8 bases. The germline gives CDR1 LNHDA, CDR2 SQIVND (reference sequence). The CDR3 is made up of 14 amino acids. The junction had 6 bases not matched to a gene; V was cut back by 3 bases and J by 6 bases. The CDR3 loop reads CASSISGGGNGYTF. CDR3 DNA sequence: TGTGCCAGTAGTATCTCAGGGGGCGGTAATGGCTACACCTTC.

This sequence joins TRBV19 and TRBJ2-2; D not certain. The germline gives CDR1 LNHDA, CDR2 SQIVND (reference sequence). This CDR3 has 16 residues. Trimming stripped 4 bases from V and 0 bases from J, with 12 bases between. In DNA form, the CDR3 reads TGTGCCAGTAGTACTTTGACACACGCGAACACCGGGGAGCTGTTTTTT. Translation: CASSTLTHANTGELFF.

This clone was seen more than once but under ten times. The chain carries TRBV24-1 and TRBJ2-2; 11 bases line up with TRBD2. Germline CDR1 and CDR2: KGHDR and SFDVKD. Trimming took 2 bases from V and 4 from J; bases not matched to a gene: 14. CDR3 length: 20 amino acids. CDR3 coding DNA: TGTGCCACCAGTGATTCTCGAACTTACGCCGGACTAGCGGGCACCGGGGAGCTGTTTTTT. Translating it yields CATSDSRTYAGLAGTGELFF.

The V gene is TRBV6-2 or TRBV6-3, the J gene TRBJ2-2, with 7 bases lining up with TRBD1. Germline V gene sequence: CDR1 MNHEY, CDR2 SVGEGT. Unmatched junction bases numbered 7, after V lost 2 bases and J lost 4 bases. This CDR3 contains 16 residues. The CDR3 DNA reads as TGTGCCAGCAGTTACCCGCCTGGACAGGTCACCGGGGAGCTGTTTTTT. Its translation is CASSYPPGQVTGELFF.

This chain joins TRBV20-1 and TRBJ2-2; 10 bases are a match to TRBD2. Germline trimming cut 3 bases from V and 6 bases from J; bases unmatched to any gene: 7. Germline CDR1 reads DFQATT; CDR2 reads SNEGSKA (reference sequence). The CDR3 is 15 residues long. The CDR3 loop reads CSASPTSGFAGELFF. In nucleotides, the CDR3 is TGCAGTGCTAGTCCGACTAGCGGGTTCGCCGGGGAGCTGTTTTTT.

The CDR3, as DNA: TGCGCCAGCAGCGTGGACAGGGTCCAAGAGACCCAGTACTTC. Protein sequence: CASSVDRVQETQYF. This chain links TRBV5-1 with TRBJ2-5, with 8 bases that match TRBD1. The V gene's germline CDR1 is SGHRS and CDR2 YFSETQ. There are 14 residues in the CDR3. The junction had 3 bases not matched to a gene; V was cut back by 4 bases and J by 1 base.

The rearrangement uses TRBV5-1 and TRBJ2-7, with D possibly matching TRBD2 (6 bases). CDR3 length equals 14 residues. V was pared by 2 bases and J by 2 bases, with 11 bases between. CDR1 is SGHRS, CDR2 YFSETQ, per germline. CDR3 region: CASSFRSGAYEQYF. The CDR3 nucleotides are TGCGCCAGCAGCTTCAGATCGGGAGCCTACGAGCAGTACTTC.

The chain has TRBV3-1 (or the pseudogene TRBV3-2) and TRBJ2-1; TRBD2 aligns across 7 bases. The CDR3 runs 15 residues. Trimming cost V 0 bases and J 6 bases; bases outside gene matches: 5. In germline, CDR1 is LGHDT, CDR2 YNNKEL (reference sequence). As DNA, the CDR3 is TGTGCCAGCAGCCAAGACCTAGGACTAGGCAATGAGCAGTTCTTC. Protein product: CASSQDLGLGNEQFF.

The V and J genes are TRBV5-1 and TRBJ1-4; perhaps TRBD1 as D (5 bases). Germline-derived CDR1 and CDR2 are SGHRS and YFSETQ. The ends were cut back, 0 bases at V and 1 base at J, with 10 bases in the middle. The CDR3 has 16 residues. The CDR3 DNA reads TGCGCCAGCAGCTTGGTTGGCGGGGGAACTAATGAAAAACTGTTTTTT. Its protein is CASSLVGGGTNEKLFF.

The V call is TRBV7-8, the J call TRBJ2-1; D not resolved. V was pared by 1 base and J by 13 bases, with 8 bases between. The CDR3 totals 11 residues. CDR1 is SGHVS, CDR2 FQNEAQ, per germline. The CDR3 region is CASSLGGDQFF. CDR3 DNA: TGTGCCAGCAGCTTAGGAGGAGACCAGTTCTTC.

V usage is TRBV9 and J usage is TRBJ2-4; 10 bases line up with TRBD1. Germline V gene lookup returns CDR1 SGDLS and CDR2 YYNGEE. V lost 3 bases, J lost 2 bases, and 5 bases stayed unmatched. CDR3 size: 16 residues. The CDR3 DNA sequence: TGTGCCAGCAGCGGCCTCGACAGGGGGCCCAAAAACATTCAGTACTTC. It specifies CASSGLDRGPKNIQYF.

The rearrangement uses TRBV3-1 (or the pseudogene TRBV3-2) and TRBJ2-2; 7 positions agree with TRBD2. The CDR3 has 15 amino acids. CDR1 is LGHDT, CDR2 YNNKEL, per germline (reference sequence). V lost 3 bases, J lost 5 bases, and 6 bases stayed unmatched. The CDR3 region is CASSHRGVRTGELFF. CDR3 DNA sequence: TGTGCCAGCAGCCACCGGGGGGTAAGGACCGGGGAGCTGTTTTTT.

J is TRBJ2-1 and V is TRBV7-8, with 7 nucleotides matching TRBD1. The CDR3 contains 16 residues. With V trimmed by 2 bases and J by 7 bases, 11 bases remained unmatched. Per the germline V gene, CDR1 is SGHVS and CDR2 is FQNEAQ. The CDR3 here is CASSLTQGIGWNEQFF. In nucleotides, the CDR3 is TGTGCCAGCAGCTTAACACAGGGGATAGGGTGGAATGAGCAGTTCTTC.

The chain recombines TRBV19 with TRBJ1-2; 9 nucleotides align to TRBD1. Germline V lookup: CDR1 LNHDA, CDR2 SQIVND (reference sequence). The CDR3 sequence is 14 residues long. The V segment lost 6 bases and the J segment 7 bases; nucleotides outside the gene matches: 9. Here the CDR3 reads CASRPGQGWGGYTF. The CDR3 nucleotides read TGTGCCAGTAGGCCGGGACAGGGCTGGGGTGGCTACACCTTC.

Only one count was recorded for this clone. CDR3 sequence (DNA): TGTGCCAGCAATACAGGGCCCCTACGTGAGCAGTACTTC. The encoded protein is CASNTGPLREQYF. V usage is TRBV6-5 and J usage is TRBJ2-7; TRBD1 is a possible D gene (6 bases). The CDR3 contains 13 residues. CDR1 MNHEY and CDR2 SVGAGI come from the germline V gene. Trimming pared 7 bases from V and 7 bases from J, leaving 17 bases between.

J is TRBJ1-5 and V is TRBV5-6, with TRBD1 identical over 8 bases. V lost 1 base to trimming and J lost 4 bases; unmatched junction nucleotides: 10. This CDR3 has 17 residues. Germline values: CDR1 SGHDT, CDR2 YYEEEE. Here the CDR3 reads CASSLYGQGWRNQPQHF. Here the CDR3 DNA reads TGTGCCAGCAGCTTGTACGGACAGGGATGGCGTAATCAGCCCCAGCATTTT. Full variable domain (outside the CDR3, taken from reference TRBV5-6 and TRBJ1-5): DAGVTQSPTHLIKTRGQQVTLRCSPKSGHDTVSWYQQALGQGPQFIFQYYEEEERQRGNFPDRFSGHQFPNYSSELNVNALLLGDSALYLCASSLYGQGWRNQPQHFGDGTRLSIL.

This rearrangement joins TRBV28 to TRBJ1-5; D uncertain. Between the trimmed V and J ends, which lost 6 bases and 4 bases, there was a span of 10 bases. CDR1 is MDHEN, CDR2 SYDVKM, per germline. The CDR3 is made up of 13 amino acids. CDR3 amino acids: CASSLAHNQPQHF. CDR3 in DNA: TGTGCCAGCAGCCTGGCCCATAATCAGCCCCAGCATTTT.